A single sample is the source of the 8 T cell receptor beta chains below, sequenced in a study of cytomegalovirus exposure and HLA in healthy donors. Amplification used 60 Vbeta primers and 13 Jbeta primers. Some clones are missing from TCRdb's copy, which holds only in-frame ones; the method was immunoSEQ multiplex PCR. The sample records approximately 170,000 clones, under 90% being singletons. The sequencing input was PBMCs. These receptors were collected from a male donor in good health and CMV-seronegative.

This clone has just one count. For the CDR3, the DNA is TGTGCCAGCAGCTTGGCCCCTCTTTGGAGCACTGAAGCTTTCTTT. Residues: CASSLAPLWSTEAFF. The J gene is TRBJ1-1, the V gene TRBV5-5, with D hard to call. Trimming stripped 0 bases from V and 4 bases from J, with 13 bases between. The CDR3 covers 15 residues. Looked up from germline, CDR1 is SGHKS and CDR2 is YYEKEE (reference sequence).

The rearrangement uses TRBV19 and TRBJ1-1; D perhaps matches TRBD1 (6 bases). This CDR3 has 14 residues. Deletions cut 2 bases from V and 6 bases from J, with 13 bases between. Germline CDR1 reads LNHDA; CDR2 reads SQIVND (reference sequence). In DNA, the CDR3 is TGTGCCAGTAGTATACCCAAGAAGGGGGCTGAAGCTTTCTTT. It is translated as CASSIPKKGAEAFF.

This clone came up a few times. This sequence joins TRBV25-1 and TRBJ2-5; 7 nucleotides match TRBD1. CDR3 size: 15 residues. V was pared by 3 bases and J by 5 bases, with 9 bases of the junction left unmatched. In germline, CDR1 is MGHDK, CDR2 SYGVNS. This CDR3 reads CASSEPRGTRETQYF. In DNA, the CDR3 is TGTGCCAGCAGTGAGCCCAGGGGGACCAGGGAGACCCAGTACTTC.

This sequence joins TRBV7-9 and TRBJ2-7, with 7 nucleotides matching TRBD1. V lost 5 bases to trimming and J lost 2 bases; unmatched junction nucleotides: 9. Germline-derived CDR1 and CDR2 are SEHNR and FQNEAQ (reference sequence). This CDR3 is built from 15 residues. CDR3 in amino acids: CASSPTTGKTYEQYF. The CDR3 region has the DNA TGTGCCAGCAGCCCAACGACAGGGAAAACCTACGAGCAGTACTTC.

V usage is TRBV5-4 and J usage is TRBJ1-2; 7 bases are a match to TRBD1. With V trimmed by 5 bases and J by 2 bases, 3 bases remained unmatched. The CDR3 covers 13 residues. Germline loops: CDR1 SGHNT, CDR2 YYREEE (reference sequence). In nucleotides, the CDR3 is TGTGCCAGCAGAAAACAGGGGAACTATGGCTACACCTTC. It codes for CASRKQGNYGYTF.

The CDR3 coding sequence is TGTGCCAGCGAGCAAGACGGGGCTAGCGGGTGCTCCTACGAGCAGTACTTC. Its protein product is CASEQDGASGCSYEQYF. The chain links TRBV7-2 to TRBJ2-7; 8 bases match TRBD2. CDR3 length equals 17 residues. V was pared by 8 bases and J by 0 bases, with 15 bases of the junction left unmatched. The germline gives CDR1 SGHTA, CDR2 FQGNSA.

The gene calls are TRBV6-6 and TRBJ2-5, with D tentatively TRBD2 (7 bases). CDR3 length equals 14 residues. V dropped 4 bases and J dropped 3 bases, with 12 bases sitting between them. Germline V gene lookup returns CDR1 MNHNY and CDR2 SVGAGI (reference sequence). As DNA, the CDR3 is TGTGCCAGCAGTTTAGGGGGGGCCGAAGAGACCCAGTACTTC. This gives the protein CASSLGGAEETQYF.

V usage is TRBV7-2 and J usage is TRBJ2-3, with a tentative D call TRBD2 (5 bases). The germline V gene has CDR1 SGHTA and CDR2 FQGNSA. The CDR3 loop spans 12 amino acids. Trimming took off 8 bases at V and 1 base at J, with 7 bases between the two ends. The CDR3: CASEGGTDTQYF. The CDR3 bases are TGTGCCAGCGAGGGTGGCACAGATACGCAGTATTTT.